The rows below give T cell receptor beta chains drawn from one sample of a study of T cell repertoires in cytomegalovirus infection. TCRdb analysed the reads with MiXCR anew, one entry per CDR3 protein. The top ten hold less than 3% of the sample, which has 310,000 or so distinct CDR3 sequences, roughly a tenth seen once. The specimen sequenced was PBMCs. These receptors were collected from a human donor in good health (CMV status not recorded). Some clones in this sample may be carry-over from other donors' samples. The conserved cysteine and the conserved F or W are not part of the CDR3 here.

j_call	v_call	cdr3_aa
TRBJ2-5	TRBV7-9	ASSPQERGLETQY
TRBJ1-1	TRBV18	ASSPQQGIVDTEAF
TRBJ1-5	TRBV7-2	ASSLAHGGGNQPQH
TRBJ1-1	TRBV14	ASRLATEAF
TRBJ1-1	TRBV20-1	SAIYGNFWAF
TRBJ2-2	TRBV19	ASRTSGATGELF
TRBJ1-3	TRBV7-2	ASSLATGLTSGNTIY
TRBJ1-5	TRBV6-6	ASSSPTGRVQPQH
TRBJ1-5	TRBV5-5	ASSVDRAQPQH
TRBJ1-1	TRBV6-1	ASSTDRAGVPEAF
TRBJ2-1	TRBV3-1	ASSPSRGGYNEQF
TRBJ1-2	TRBV15	ATSRTPNPGTGGYGYT
TRBJ1-3	TRBV7-2	ASSSTGNTIY
TRBJ1-2	TRBV28	ASKDREFDGYT
TRBJ2-3	TRBV7-9	ASSGPGQGESTDTQY
TRBJ1-1	TRBV29-1	SGGEGLAF
TRBJ1-1	TRBV18	ASSPPGQGRTEAF
TRBJ2-5	TRBV29-1	SVVLQGKETQY
TRBJ1-2	TRBV10-3	AISDTGVRLANYGYT
TRBJ1-1	TRBV6-5	ASSRGAYMNTEAF
TRBJ2-7	TRBV20-1	SAGGQDSYEQY
TRBJ2-1	TRBV5-4	ASSVQGNEQF
TRBJ2-3	TRBV7-2	ASSSPSGSVDTQY
TRBJ1-1	TRBV6-2/TRBV6-3	ASSSQGAPGNTEAF
TRBJ2-3	TRBV6-4	ASSDLPGISTDTQY
TRBJ1-1	TRBV2	ASRPGYTEAF
TRBJ2-2	TRBV28	ASSFRGGRGTGELF
TRBJ2-5	TRBV4-1	ASSQEGQRGVLQETQY
TRBJ2-2	TRBV7-7	ASSPRSRANTGELF
TRBJ2-1	TRBV29-1	SVEGEGTATYNEQF
TRBJ2-7	TRBV7-9	ASSPGTHRDEQY